This T cell receptor (beta chain) came from a study of CD8 T cells in ankylosing spondylitis. Whole-study findings and limits: Disease-linked clones reportedly concentrated significantly in matched ankylosing spondylitis synovial fluid. A CD8+ phenotype characterized the disease-linked clones, which were relatively rare in peripheral blood.

Of note for this clonotype: Antigen specificity is unknown.

The CDR3 covers 14 residues. The germline CDR1 and CDR2 sequences are MDHEN and SYDVKM. Trimming took 10 bases from V and 5 from J; bases not matched to a gene: 11. 5'-RACE, quantitative and with molecular barcodes, yielded the TCR beta libraries. TCRdb ran MiXCR on the 5' RACE reads and lists one entry per CDR3 protein. The table shows nearly 250,000 distinct CDR3 sequences, with roughly a third occurring only once. The TCR was taken from a male donor with ankylosing spondylitis or in good health (not recorded which). Sequencing input: blood, either unsorted or a sorted T cell fraction (not recorded which). The chain combines TRBV28 with TRBJ2-3; 8 positions agree with TRBD2. CDR3 coding DNA: TGTGCCACTCGAGCCGGGGGGGCCGGAGATACGCAGTATTTT. Translated, it gives CATRAGGAGDTQYF.